The clone carrying this TCR beta chain turned up a few times. Its antigen is not known. This sample was taken from a study of vaccination effects on CD4 cells after COVID-19. Following an approximately 9-day culture, CD4+ T cells were purified. Each person got two doses of an mRNA SARS-CoV-2 vaccine, BNT162b2 or mRNA-1273. Half-medium exchanges with IL-2 medium took place on days 3 and 7. Trimming took off 3 bases at V and 2 bases at J, with 10 bases between the two ends. The germline gives CDR1 LGHDT, CDR2 YNNKEL (reference sequence). The CDR3 is 15 residues long. Findings of the study overall: Early timepoints after infection were absent, and convalescent patients were few in the study.

Assay used: immunoSEQ multiplex PCR; TCRdb lists only in-frame clones, some missing. The sample lists tens of thousands of clones, about 62% occurring once. The sample was CD4+ T cells from PBMCs cultured without peptide, taken after COVID-19 vaccination. The TCR originated in a human donor who received a COVID-19 vaccine. This chain joins TRBV3-1 (or the pseudogene TRBV3-2) and TRBJ2-2; perhaps TRBD1 as D (6 bases). This CDR3 reads CASSQWTANTGELFF. The CDR3 nucleotides are TGTGCCAGCAGCCAGTGGACAGCAAACACCGGGGAGCTGTTTTTT.